Each of the 5 T cell receptor beta chains below was sequenced from the same sample in a study of lymphopenia after photon versus proton radiotherapy. Clones were sequenced by immunoSEQ multiplex PCR, and TCRdb holds only the in-frame ones, with some missing. The sample has around 50,000 clones; roughly 80% are singletons. The material sequenced was peripheral blood, taken from a patient treated with proton-based radiotherapy. Source of these receptors: a man aged 55 to 70 with pancreatic cancer.

The chain links TRBV11-3 to TRBJ2-2; perhaps D is TRBD1 or TRBD2 (5 bases each). The CDR3 is 12 residues long. Trimming took 1 base from V and 9 from J, leaving 6 bases between them. Germline assignment: CDR1 SGHNT and CDR2 YENEEA. The CDR3 bases are TGTGCCAGCAGCTTAGGGGACCGGGAGCTGTTTTTT. Translation: CASSLGDRELFF. Based on the CDR3 plus reference TRBV11-3 and TRBJ2-2, the full variable domain is EAGVVQSPRYKIIEKKQPVAFWCNPISGHNTLYWYLQNLGQGPELLIRYENEEAVDDSQLPKDRFSAERLKGVDSTLKIQPAELGDSAVYLCASSLGDRELFFGEGSRLTVL.

The chain links TRBV28 to TRBJ1-2; no reliable D call. Germline-derived CDR1 and CDR2 are MDHEN and SYDVKM. This CDR3 spans 14 amino acids. Deletions cut 6 bases from V and 6 bases from J, with 17 bases between. The CDR3 nucleotides are TGTGCCAGCAGCCCGGATGGCCTCGGGGATGGCTACACCTTC. It yields the protein CASSPDGLGDGYTF.

This clone was seen a handful of times. This chain connects TRBV28 to TRBJ2-6, with a tentative D call TRBD2 (5 bases). Trimming took off 8 bases at V and 4 bases at J, with 12 bases between the two ends. Germline CDR1 and CDR2: MDHEN and SYDVKM. The CDR3 runs to 14 residues. CDR3 DNA sequence: TGTGCCAGCGCCCATTCTAGCGGGGCCAACGTCCTGACTTTC. Its protein product is CASAHSSGANVLTF.

The J gene is TRBJ2-7, the V gene TRBV30; D is possibly TRBD1 or TRBD2 (7 bases each). Per germline, CDR1 GTSNPN and CDR2 SVGIG (reference sequence). Trimming removed 5 bases from V and 0 bases from J, with 11 bases in between. The CDR3 length is 13 residues. The CDR3 nucleotides are TGTGCCTGGCAGGGGGGGAACTCCTACGAGCAGTACTTC. Translation: CAWQGGNSYEQYF. Full variable domain (rest looked up from reference TRBV30 and TRBJ2-7): SQTIHQWPATLVQPVGSPLSLECTVEGTSNPNLYWYRQAAGRGLQLLFYSVGIGQISSEVPQNLSASRPQDRQFILSSKKLLLSDSGFYLCAWQGGNSYEQYFGPGTRLTVT.

The chain links TRBV2 to TRBJ2-1, with D perhaps TRBD1 (6 bases). Germline CDR1 is SNHLY and CDR2 is FYNNEI. CDR3 length: 12 amino acids. V lost 6 bases and J 8 bases, leaving 11 bases between the germline ends. DNA of the CDR3: TGTGCCAGCAGAGAGGGGGTCTATGAGCAGTTCTTC. It encodes CASREGVYEQFF. Filled out from reference TRBV2 and TRBJ2-1, the complete variable domain reads EPEVTQTPSHQVTQMGQEVILRCVPISNHLYFYWYRQILGQKVEFLVSFYNNEISEKSEIFDDQFSVERPDGSNFTLKIRSTKLEDSAMYFCASREGVYEQFFGPGTRLTVL.